The clone carrying this TCR beta chain was seen a few times. Its antigen remains unknown. Per the germline V gene, CDR1 is SGHRS and CDR2 is YFSETQ. The CDR3 has 13 residues. Trimming took off 0 bases at V and 3 bases at J, with 6 bases between the two ends. Attachment of unique molecular identifiers was made to individual cDNA molecules. TCRdb independently ran MiXCR on the 5' RACE reads; one entry per CDR3 protein. The table has 60,000 to 75,000 distinct CDR3 sequences, about 10% seen once. This sample is part of a study of early T cells in non-severe SARS-CoV-2 infection. Study as a whole: Sequencing of bulk RNA from unsorted whole blood was done, without chain pairing.

Notes on the study in general: VDJdb matching favored anti-spike CD8 responses, missing private and CD4 specificities.

This chain joins TRBV5-1 and TRBJ1-1, with a possible D match to TRBD1 (5 bases). Source material: whole blood. This receptor was taken from an adult who was a healthcare worker with PCR-confirmed SARS-CoV-2 infection or an uninfected control (not recorded which). CDR3 protein: CASSLVGDTEAFF. The CDR3, as DNA: TGCGCCAGCAGCTTGGTGGGGGACACTGAAGCTTTCTTT.